These 9 T cell receptor beta chains came from one sample sequenced in a study of blood T cells in healthy people across ages. The second PCR ran 7 to 11 cycles with a sample-barcoded 5' primer and J-beta primers. TCRdb itself ran the 5' RACE reads through MiXCR, one entry per CDR3 protein. The sample has about 2 million distinct CDR3 sequences; roughly 49% are singletons. What was sequenced was blood. These receptors were taken from a woman aged 40-49 years in good health.

The chain employs TRBV3-1 and TRBJ2-7; a possible D gene is TRBD2 (5 bases). Trimming stripped 3 bases from V and 2 bases from J, with 14 bases between. The CDR3 extends over 15 amino acids. Germline CDR1 and CDR2: LGHDT and YNNKEL (reference sequence). Here the CDR3 reads CASSQGPRGTYEQYF. CDR3 bases: TGTGCCAGCAGCCAGGGCCCCCGGGGAACCTACGAGCAGTACTTC.

A single count supports this clonotype. V is TRBV7-6 and J is TRBJ1-2; the match to TRBD1 covers 8 bases. Germline V CDR1 and CDR2: SGHVS, FNYEAQ. The CDR3 extends over 15 amino acids. The V gene end was trimmed by 3 bases and the J gene end by 8 bases; junction bases not matched to a gene: 11. The CDR3 spells CASSFSDRAGGGYTF. CDR3 coding DNA: TGTGCCAGCAGCTTCTCGGACAGGGCGGGGGGAGGCTACACCTTC.

The chain uses TRBV24-1 and TRBJ2-1; TRBD1 or TRBD2 may be the D gene (5 bases each). The J call may not be correct, given that the DNA end is closer to TRBJ2-7. The CDR3 totals 15 residues. Germline V gives CDR1 KGHDR, CDR2 SFDVKD. In nucleotides, the CDR3 is TGTGCCACCCGGGACCGCACCAGCGACTACAATGAGCAGTACTTC. Translation gives CATRDRTSDYNEQYF.

In this sample, this clonotype turned up a few times. A junction end diverges from the germline sequence, so it may reflect a read error. The gene calls are TRBV5-1 and TRBJ2-3; D unresolved. The germline CDR1 and CDR2 sequences are SGHRS and YFSETQ. This CDR3 is built from 13 residues. The CDR3 loop reads CASSLDSRDRQYF. In DNA, the CDR3 is TGCGCCAGCAGCTTGGACAGTCGAGATAGGCAGTATTTT.

V gene TRBV20-1 combines with J gene TRBJ1-2, with D possibly matching TRBD1 (5 bases). Germline CDR1 reads DFQATT; CDR2 reads SNEGSKA (reference sequence). This CDR3 is 13 amino acids long. Trimming pared 0 bases from V and 8 bases from J, leaving 13 bases between. CDR3 residues: CSARDRARDGYTF. CDR3 sequence (DNA): TGCAGTGCTAGAGACAGGGCCCGGGACGGCTACACCTTC.

V and J are TRBV3-1 and TRBJ2-7; perhaps D is TRBD1 or TRBD2 (5 bases each). This CDR3 spans 14 amino acids. Germline V lookup: CDR1 LGHDT, CDR2 YNNKEL (reference sequence). Trimming shortened V by 3 bases and J by 7 bases, and 16 bases separated the two germline ends. DNA for the CDR3: TGTGCCAGCAGCCACTCCGGGGCTCACCGGGAGCAGTACTTC. Translated, it gives CASSHSGAHREQYF.

CDR3 amino acids: CSAEGRGVEYGSNEQFF. CDR3 bases: TGCAGCGCCGAAGGCAGGGGGGTTGAGTATGGGAGCAATGAGCAGTTCTTC. The chain combines TRBV29-1 with TRBJ2-1; possibly TRBD1 for D (7 bases). The CDR3 totals 17 residues. V gave up 7 bases and J gave up 6 bases, with 28 bases separating them. Germline V gene sequence: CDR1 SQVTM, CDR2 ANQGSEA.

With respect to this clonotype: Its ends do not fully match the called genes, so a read error is possible. The V gene is TRBV29-1, the J gene TRBJ2-3; tentatively, D is TRBD2 (5 bases). There are 15 residues in the CDR3. Germline loops: CDR1 SQVTM, CDR2 ANQGSEA. The CDR3 DNA reads as TGCAGTGTTGAAGGGCACCGACGGGGAATAGATACGCAGTATTTT. This gives the protein CSVEGHRRGIDTQYF.

This clonotype was counted a few times. The chain couples TRBV4-1 to TRBJ2-3; 9 bases are a match to TRBD2. The CDR3 covers 17 residues. The V and J ends lost 4 bases and 0 bases, in that order; junction bases with no gene match: 8. From germline, CDR1 is MGHRA and CDR2 YSYEKL. CDR3 nucleotides: TGCGCCAGCAGCCCAGTTCTAGCGGGGATAAGCACAGATACGCAGTATTTT. It encodes CASSPVLAGISTDTQYF.